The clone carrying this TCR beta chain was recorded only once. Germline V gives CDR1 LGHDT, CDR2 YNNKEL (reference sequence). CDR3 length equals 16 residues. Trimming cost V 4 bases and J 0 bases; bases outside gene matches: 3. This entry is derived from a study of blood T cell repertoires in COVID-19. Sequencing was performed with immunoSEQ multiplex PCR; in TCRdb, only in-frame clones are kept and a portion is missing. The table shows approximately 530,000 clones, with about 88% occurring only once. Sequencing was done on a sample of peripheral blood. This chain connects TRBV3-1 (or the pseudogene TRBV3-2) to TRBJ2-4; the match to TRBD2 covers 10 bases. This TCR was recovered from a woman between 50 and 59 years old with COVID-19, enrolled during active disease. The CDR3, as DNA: TGTGCCAGCAGCCTCTGGACTAGCGGAGCCAAAAACATTCAGTACTTC. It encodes CASSLWTSGAKNIQYF.